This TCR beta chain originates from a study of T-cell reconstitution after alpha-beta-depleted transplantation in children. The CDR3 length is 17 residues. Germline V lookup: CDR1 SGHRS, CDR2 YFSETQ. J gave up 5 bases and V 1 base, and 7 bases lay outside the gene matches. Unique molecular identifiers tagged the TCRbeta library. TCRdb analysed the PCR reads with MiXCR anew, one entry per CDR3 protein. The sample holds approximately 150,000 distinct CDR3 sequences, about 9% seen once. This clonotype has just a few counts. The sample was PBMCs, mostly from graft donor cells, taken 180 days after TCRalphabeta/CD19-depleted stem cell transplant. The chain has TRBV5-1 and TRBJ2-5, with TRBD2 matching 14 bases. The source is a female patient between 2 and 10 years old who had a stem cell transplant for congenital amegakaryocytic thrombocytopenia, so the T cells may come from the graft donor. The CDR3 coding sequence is TGCGCCAGCAGCTTGCAGGGACTAGCGGGAGTCATCGAGACCCAGTACTTC. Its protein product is CASSLQGLAGVIETQYF.